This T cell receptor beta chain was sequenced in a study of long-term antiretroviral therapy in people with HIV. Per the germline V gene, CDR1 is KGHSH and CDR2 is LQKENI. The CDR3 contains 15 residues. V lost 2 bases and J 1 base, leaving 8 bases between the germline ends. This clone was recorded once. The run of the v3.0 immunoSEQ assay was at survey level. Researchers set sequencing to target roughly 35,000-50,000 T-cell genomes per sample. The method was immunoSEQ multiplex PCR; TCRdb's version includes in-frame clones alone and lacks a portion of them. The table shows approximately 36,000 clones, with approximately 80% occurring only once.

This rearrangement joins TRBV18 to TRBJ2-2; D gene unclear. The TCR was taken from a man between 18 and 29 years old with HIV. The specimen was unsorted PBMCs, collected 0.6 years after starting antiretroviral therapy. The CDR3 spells CASSPGQKNTGELFF. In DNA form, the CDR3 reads TGTGCCAGCTCACCAGGCCAGAAGAACACCGGGGAGCTGTTTTTT.